The subject of this entry is one TCR beta chain. This sample stems from a study of blood T cell repertoires in COVID-19. The V end lost 5 bases, the J end lost 0 bases, and 13 bases lay between the germline ends. Per the germline V gene, CDR1 is SGHVS and CDR2 is FQNEAQ. CDR3 length: 15 residues. TCRdb's copy holds only in-frame clones and misses some; the assay was immunoSEQ multiplex PCR. The sample records roughly 300,000 clones, approximately 92% being singletons. The clonotype originates from a woman aged 25 to 39 who had recovered from COVID-19. The sequencing sample was made of PBMCs or T cells enriched from blood (not recorded which). This chain uses TRBV7-8 with TRBJ1-1, with D possibly TRBD1 on 5 matching bases. The CDR3 DNA follows: TGTGCCAGCAGCCTACTCGGACACCTGAACACTGAAGCTTTCTTT. It yields the protein CASSLLGHLNTEAFF.